These T cell receptor beta chains were read from a single sample in a study of cytomegalovirus exposure and HLA in healthy donors. TCRdb keeps only in-frame clones here, not all; method: immunoSEQ multiplex PCR. The top ten hold around 3% of the sample, which has 96,000 or so clones, about 70% seen once. Sequencing was performed on PBMCs. Receptors were obtained from a female donor in good health and CMV-seropositive. The CDR3 runs from the conserved cysteine through the conserved F or W. A D gene is named only where the DNA matches it firmly. Clone sizes are given selectively: once, few, many, or a class where the clone is expanded.

NA,NA,TRBJ2-3,TRBV5-6,CASSLVVTDTQYF,TGTGCCAGCAGCTTGGTCGTAACAGATACGCAGTATTTT
NA,NA,TRBJ2-3,TRBV6-1,CASSEQRMSDTQYF,TGTGCCAGCAGTGAACAGCGGATGTCAGATACGCAGTATTTT
NA,few,TRBJ1-4,TRBV7-9,CASSLANDSNEKLFF,TGTGCCAGCAGCTTAGCGAACGACTCTAATGAAAAACTGTTTTTT
NA,NA,TRBJ2-7,TRBV7-6,CASSTGSEQYF,TGTGCCAGCAGCACCGGGAGTGAGCAGTACTTC
NA,few,TRBJ2-2,TRBV28,CASTLTGELFF,TGTGCCAGCACCTTGACCGGGGAGCTGTTTTTT
NA,once,TRBJ1-2,TRBV5-1,CASSLGQNYGYTF,TGCGCCAGCAGCTTGGGACAGAACTATGGCTACACCTTC
NA,NA,TRBJ2-7,TRBV7-9,CASRGPGSYEQYF,TGTGCCAGCAGGGGTCCAGGGTCCTACGAGCAGTACTTC
TRBD1,NA,TRBJ1-1,TRBV11-3,CASSLGGTGTEAFF,TGTGCCAGCAGCTTAGGTGGGACAGGCACTGAAGCTTTCTTT
TRBD1,few,TRBJ2-2,TRBV5-4,CASSSFKQGKGAGELFF,TGTGCCAGCAGCTCCTTTAAACAGGGGAAAGGGGCCGGGGAGCTGTTTTTT
NA,NA,TRBJ2-5,TRBV5-1,CASSLQGPETQYF,TGCGCCAGCAGCTTACAGGGACCCGAGACCCAGTACTTC
TRBD1,NA,TRBJ2-2,TRBV7-2,CASARQGSRNTGELFF,TGTGCCAGCGCGAGACAGGGGAGTCGGAACACCGGGGAGCTGTTTTTT
NA,NA,TRBJ1-2,TRBV10-3,CAISESMRQERYGYTF,TGTGCCATCAGTGAGTCGATGAGACAGGAGCGCTATGGCTACACCTTC
NA,NA,TRBJ1-2,TRBV5-6,CASSLPPAADYTF,TGTGCCAGCAGCTTGCCCCCCGCGGCAGACTACACCTTC
NA,few,TRBJ2-2,TRBV7-2,CASRLRDTDNTGELFF,TGTGCCAGCAGACTCCGGGACACGGATAACACCGGGGAGCTGTTTTTT
NA,NA,TRBJ2-7,TRBV7-8,CASSFAAGSYEQYF,TGTGCCAGCAGCTTCGCCGCAGGGTCCTACGAGCAGTACTTC
TRBD1,NA,TRBJ2-1,TRBV4-1,CASSQVTGTGKYNEQFF,TGCGCCAGCAGCCAAGTAACCGGGACAGGTAAATACAATGAGCAGTTCTTC
NA,NA,TRBJ2-7,TRBV6-1,CATTRDTRYEQYF,TGTGCCACCACCCGGGACACCCGCTACGAGCAGTACTTC
NA,NA,TRBJ2-7,TRBV5-6,CASPRLRTEQYF,TGTGCCAGCCCCCGCCTACGGACAGAGCAGTACTTC
NA,NA,TRBJ2-1,TRBV5-6,CASSPTGDEQFF,TGTGCCAGCAGCCCTACCGGGGATGAGCAGTTCTTC
NA,NA,TRBJ1-4,TRBV28,CASSLSGSGGEKLFF,TGTGCCAGCAGTTTATCCGGTTCGGGGGGTGAAAAACTGTTTTTT
NA,NA,TRBJ1-3,TRBV6-1,CASSEGEGAGNTIYF,TGTGCCAGCAGTGAAGGGGAGGGAGCTGGAAACACCATATATTTT
TRBD2,NA,TRBJ2-5,TRBV9,CASSAGLGRETQYF,TGTGCCAGCAGCGCGGGACTAGGGAGGGAGACCCAGTACTTC
NA,medium-sized,TRBJ1-5,TRBV7-2,CASSFPGIGQPQHF,TGTGCCAGCAGCTTTCCGGGGATCGGGCAGCCCCAGCATTTT
NA,NA,TRBJ1-1,TRBV11-2,CASSLDHWATEAFF,TGTGCCAGCAGCTTAGATCATTGGGCAACCGAAGCTTTCTTT
TRBD2,NA,TRBJ2-3,TRBV27,CASNLAGRADTQYF,TGTGCCAGCAACTTAGCGGGGCGTGCAGATACGCAGTATTTT
NA,NA,TRBJ1-2,TRBV29-1,CSVEGGLGDGYTF,TGCAGCGTTGAAGGGGGGCTAGGGGATGGCTACACCTTC
TRBD2,NA,TRBJ2-5,TRBV9,CASSVGGRLAGGETQYF,TGTGCCAGCAGCGTAGGAGGACGACTAGCGGGAGGGGAGACCCAGTACTTC
TRBD2,NA,TRBJ2-3,TRBV29-1,CSVSGLARDTQYF,TGCAGCGTAAGTGGACTAGCGAGAGATACGCAGTATTTT
TRBD2,NA,TRBJ2-3,TRBV6-1,CASSVMGGSADTQYF,TGTGCCAGCAGTGTAATGGGCGGGAGTGCAGATACGCAGTATTTT